This TCR beta chain appears in the sequencing data of a study of blood T cell repertoires in COVID-19. Study information: Specimens from acute and convalescent COVID-19 originated in the United States, Italy and Spain. Sources were T cells, B-cell-depleted T cells, or PBMCs; the material itself was cDNA or gDNA.

Authors' methods: For nucleated cells, counts were estimated from reference gene primer amplification. Profiling relied on immunoSEQ multiplex PCR, and the TCRdb table lists in-frame clones only, not all of them. V and J calls and clone size are as listed in that table; D and trimming were resolved from the DNA. The sample lists around 300,000 clones; 90% were seen once. In Seattle, patients joined the study during active infection and were tracked longitudinally. The CDR3 has 16 residues. CDR1 and CDR2 (germline): LGHNA, YSLEER. The J segment lost 5 bases and the V segment lost 0 bases, leaving 9 bases of the junction unmatched.

The clonotype originates from a woman in her thirties with COVID-19, enrolled during active disease. Sequencing input: peripheral blood. The rearrangement links TRBV4-3 to TRBJ2-7; 8 bases align to TRBD2. As DNA, the CDR3 is TGCGCCAGCAGCCAAGATCGGGACGGGAGGGCCCACGAGCAGTACTTC. Encoded protein: CASSQDRDGRAHEQYF.